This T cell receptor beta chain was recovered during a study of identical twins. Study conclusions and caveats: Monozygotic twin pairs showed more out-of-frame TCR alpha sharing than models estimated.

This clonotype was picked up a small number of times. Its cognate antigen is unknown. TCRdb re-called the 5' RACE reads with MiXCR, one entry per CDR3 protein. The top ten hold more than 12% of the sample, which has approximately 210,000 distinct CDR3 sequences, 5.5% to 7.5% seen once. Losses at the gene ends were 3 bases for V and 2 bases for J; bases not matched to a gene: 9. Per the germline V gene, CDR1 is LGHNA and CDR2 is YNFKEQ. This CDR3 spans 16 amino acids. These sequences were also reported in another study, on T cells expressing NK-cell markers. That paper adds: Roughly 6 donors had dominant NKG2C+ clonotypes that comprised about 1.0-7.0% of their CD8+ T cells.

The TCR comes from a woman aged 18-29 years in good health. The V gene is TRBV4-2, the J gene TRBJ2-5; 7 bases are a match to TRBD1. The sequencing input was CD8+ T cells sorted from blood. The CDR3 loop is CASSHRGTAEQETQYF. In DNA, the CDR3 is TGTGCCAGCAGCCACAGAGGGACAGCGGAGCAAGAGACCCAGTACTTC.